The rows below give T cell receptor beta chains drawn from one sample of a study of blood T cell repertoires in COVID-19. Here immunoSEQ multiplex PCR was the method, and the copy in TCRdb shows in-frame clones only, minus some. The sample comprises approximately 250,000 clones, under 90% of which are singletons, and over 8.5% rests with the top ten. The material sequenced was peripheral blood. The origin of the receptors is a human donor in a cohort sampled during active COVID-19. Both conserved end residues are part of each CDR3. Fields, in order: clone size, V gene, D gene, J gene, CDR3 length, CDR3 protein, CDR3 DNA. D genes are given only for firm matches. Only some rows state a clone size, as once, few, many or a class for expanded clones.

>NA|TRBV11-1|TRBD2|TRBJ2-3|16
CASSLEVAGGLHTQYF
TGTGCCAGCAGCTTAGAGGTCGCGGGGGGGCTCCATACGCAGTATTTT
>NA|TRBV3-1/TRBV3-2|TRBD1|TRBJ1-6|15
CASSQEGRGLAPLHF
TGTGCCAGCAGCCAAGAGGGCAGGGGGCTTGCACCCCTCCACTTT
>NA|TRBV10-3|NA|TRBJ2-7|15
CATREGRGDNYEQYF
TGTGCCACCAGGGAGGGCCGGGGGGACAATTACGAGCAGTACTTC
>NA|TRBV18|NA|TRBJ1-1|14
CASSPPQVNTEAFF
TGTGCCAGCTCACCACCTCAGGTGAACACTGAAGCTTTCTTT
>NA|TRBV4-1|TRBD2|TRBJ2-2|16
CASSQVVGGPAGELFF
TGCGCCAGCAGCCAAGTTGTGGGAGGGCCTGCCGGGGAGCTGTTTTTT
>NA|TRBV5-1|NA|TRBJ2-5|12
CASSFRGETQYF
TGCGCCAGCAGCTTCCGGGGGGAGACCCAGTACTTC
>NA|TRBV6-5|TRBD1|TRBJ1-2|15
CASTTGSRRNYGYTF
TGTGCCAGCACGACAGGGTCGAGGAGGAACTATGGCTACACCTTC
>NA|TRBV29-1|NA|TRBJ1-2|10
CSVGGLSYTF
TGCAGCGTTGGAGGCTTGAGCTACACCTTC
>NA|TRBV19|NA|TRBJ1-1|14
CASSIEDTRSEAFF
TGTGCCAGTAGTATAGAAGACACCCGTAGTGAAGCTTTCTTT
>NA|TRBV5-1|TRBD1|TRBJ1-2|14
CASALGQGSYGYTF
TGCGCCAGCGCTCTGGGACAGGGGAGCTATGGCTACACCTTC
>NA|TRBV28|TRBD1|TRBJ1-2|16
CASSSTGQGPLYGYTF
TGTGCCAGCAGTTCTACGGGACAGGGTCCCCTCTATGGCTACACCTTC
>NA|TRBV11-2|NA|TRBJ2-1|14
CASSFRGALNEQFF
TGTGCCAGCAGCTTCCGGGGGGCTCTGAATGAGCAGTTCTTC
>NA|TRBV4-3|TRBD1|TRBJ1-2|15
CASSQGKGGAFGYTF
TGCGCCAGCAGCCAAGGGAAAGGGGGCGCGTTTGGCTACACCTTC
>NA|TRBV3-1/TRBV3-2|TRBD2|TRBJ2-2|16
CASSLTSGGNTGELFF
TGTGCCAGCAGCCTAACTAGCGGGGGGAACACCGGGGAGCTGTTTTTT
>NA|TRBV5-8|TRBD2|TRBJ2-3|16
CASSLGLAGLTDTQYF
TGTGCCAGCAGCTTGGGACTAGCGGGGCTCACAGATACGCAGTATTTT
>NA|TRBV28|NA|TRBJ2-5|16
CASSSNKRSTQETQYF
TGTGCCAGCAGTTCGAATAAACGGAGTACCCAAGAGACCCAGTACTTC
>NA|TRBV18|TRBD2|TRBJ2-7|18
CASSPGVAGGPSSYEQYF
TGTGCCAGCTCACCTGGGGTAGCGGGAGGCCCGAGCTCCTACGAGCAGTACTTC
>NA|TRBV9|TRBD1|TRBJ1-4|20
CASSPARGGTGGSLNQKLFF
TGTGCCAGCAGCCCCGCAAGAGGGGGGACAGGGGGAAGCCTTAATCAAAAACTGTTTTTT
>NA|TRBV4-2|NA|TRBJ2-5|13
CASSQGGAETQYF
TGTGCCAGCAGCCAAGGGGGCGCTGAGACCCAGTACTTC
>NA|TRBV10-2|TRBD2|TRBJ2-1|14
CASASSSGYNEQFF
TGCGCCAGCGCGAGTTCTAGCGGCTACAATGAGCAGTTCTTC
>once|TRBV6-5|NA|TRBJ2-3|14
CASIRRDTTDTQYF
TGTGCCAGCATACGCAGGGACACCACAGATACGCAGTATTTT
>NA|TRBV13|TRBD1|TRBJ2-6|17
CASSLGQGNSGANVLTF
TGTGCCAGCAGCTTAGGACAGGGGAACTCTGGGGCCAACGTCCTGACTTTC
>NA|TRBV7-9|TRBD1|TRBJ1-1|15
CASSEGQGANTEAFF
TGTGCCAGCAGCGAGGGACAGGGGGCGAACACTGAAGCTTTCTTT
>NA|TRBV6-6|TRBD1|TRBJ1-5|15
CASSYRDRNNQPQHF
TGTGCCAGCAGTTACCGGGACAGAAACAATCAGCCCCAGCATTTT
>NA|TRBV30|NA|TRBJ2-1|11
CADPPREEQFF
TGTGCCGATCCCCCGAGGGAGGAGCAGTTCTTC
>few|TRBV2|NA|TRBJ2-3|15
CASSQSGFSTDTQYF
TGTGCCAGCAGTCAGAGCGGGTTCAGCACAGATACGCAGTATTTT
>NA|TRBV7-2|TRBD2|TRBJ2-1|17
CASSKRTSGVKYNEQFF
TGTGCCAGCAGCAAGAGGACTAGCGGGGTCAAATACAATGAGCAGTTCTTC
>NA|TRBV6-6|NA|TRBJ1-5|14
CASSYLAGLQPQHF
TGTGCCAGCAGTTACCTGGCAGGGCTGCAGCCCCAGCATTTT
>NA|TRBV3-1/TRBV3-2|TRBD2|TRBJ2-7|17
CASSQDRWTRPSYEQYF
TGTGCCAGCAGCCAAGATCGATGGACTAGGCCTTCCTACGAGCAGTACTTC
>few|TRBV25-1|TRBD1|TRBJ1-1|13
CATQGQANTEAFF
TGTGCCACCCAGGGACAGGCGAACACTGAAGCTTTCTTT
>NA|TRBV5-1|NA|TRBJ1-3|16
CASSLSGSNSGNTIYF
TGCGCCAGCAGCTTGTCAGGGTCGAACTCTGGAAACACCATATATTTT
>few|TRBV11-3|NA|TRBJ1-5|16
CASSLAPVYSNQPQHF
TGTGCCAGCAGCTTAGCCCCAGTGTATAGCAATCAGCCCCAGCATTTT
>NA|TRBV5-1|TRBD2|TRBJ2-3|12
CASSLTSGSQYF
TGCGCCAGCAGCTTGACTAGCGGGAGTCAATATTTT
>NA|TRBV5-4|NA|TRBJ2-3|16
CASTADFTYSTDTQYF
TGTGCCAGCACCGCGGACTTCACCTATAGCACAGATACGCAGTATTTT
>once|TRBV6-6|NA|TRBJ2-5|14
CASSYYDTQETQYF
TGTGCCAGCAGTTACTATGACACCCAAGAGACCCAGTACTTC
>medium-sized|TRBV5-6|TRBD1|TRBJ1-2|15
CASSHATGSIYGYTF
TGTGCCAGCAGTCACGCGACAGGGTCTATCTATGGCTACACCTTC
>NA|TRBV14|TRBD1|TRBJ2-1|13
CASRGTGFNEQFF
TGTGCCAGCAGAGGGACAGGGTTCAATGAGCAGTTCTTC